The TCR beta chain described here comes from a study of CD4 T cells in relation to SARS-CoV-2 and coronaviruses. In regard to this clone: Its antigen is unidentified.

Assay: immunoSEQ multiplex PCR; the TCRdb copy retains only in-frame clones and omits some. There are some 21,000 clones in the sample; 70% to 80% occur only once, and roughly a quarter lies in the top ten. The unexposed donors gave CD4+ T cells in about 2010-2019, prior to COVID-19. After ten to eleven days of culture, CD4+ T cells were isolated. Germline V gene sequence: CDR1 LNHDA, CDR2 SQIVND (reference sequence). This CDR3 has 18 residues. The V end lost 1 base, the J end lost 0 bases, and 17 bases lay between the germline ends. The specimen sequenced was CD4+ T cells from PBMCs, cultured in vitro. The sequence derives from a human donor in good health. The J gene is TRBJ2-3, the V gene TRBV19; D may be TRBD1 or TRBD2 (5 bases each). The CDR3 nucleotides read TGTGCCAGTAGTATAGCTGCGGTAGGGACCCTAAGCACAGATACGCAGTATTTT. Translating gives CASSIAAVGTLSTDTQYF.